The present TCR beta chain was sequenced within a study of T-cell reconstitution after alpha-beta-depleted transplantation in children. Study-wide findings and caveats: Reported findings indicate that, about two months after transplant, alpha-beta T cells came from several hundred expanded clones, which were derived from non-depleted graft cells. When one year had passed after transplant, most T-cell counts and diversity came from newly produced T cells.

Preparation of the TCRbeta library involved a method that used unique molecular identifiers. TCRdb re-called the PCR reads through MiXCR, storing one row per CDR3 protein. The data contain about 600,000 distinct CDR3 sequences, approximately 12% of them singletons. This clonotype has just a few counts. Its antigen is as yet unknown. V lost 5 bases, J lost 7 bases, and 11 bases lay in between. CDR3 length: 12 residues. CDR1 SEHNR and CDR2 FQNEAQ come from the germline V gene (reference sequence). This TCR was recovered from a male patient younger than 18 who had a stem cell transplant for acute myeloid leukemia, so the T cells may come from the graft donor. The sample was PBMCs, mostly from graft donor cells, taken 360 days after TCRalphabeta/CD19-depleted stem cell transplant. V gene TRBV7-9 combines with J gene TRBJ1-1, with D possibly being TRBD1 (6 bases). The CDR3 region is CASSGDKDEAFF. The CDR3 DNA reads as TGTGCCAGCAGCGGGGACAAAGATGAAGCTTTCTTT.